This T cell receptor (beta chain) came from a study of CD8+ T cells in alopecia areata. Turning to the study itself: The protocol delivered tofacitinib for 6 to 18 months, then withdrew it for 6 months.

A note on this clone: The antigen is not known.

From alopecia areata patients, lesional scalp punch biopsies and peripheral blood were collected. General observations from the study: Normal scalp showed lower clonality than lesional scalp, especially alopecia totalis/universalis.

Extraction of RNA preceded its reverse transcription into cDNA, which served as the sequencing template. Libraries were prepared by immunoSEQ multiplex PCR; TCRdb keeps only in-frame clonotypes and omits some of them. The sample holds 130,000 or so clones, approximately 49% seen once. Trimming shortened V by 4 bases and J by 3 bases, and 13 bases separated the two germline ends. The CDR3 has 14 residues. CDR1 is PRHDT and CDR2 is FYEKMQ in the germline V gene (reference sequence). This receptor was obtained from a human donor with alopecia areata. The chain employs TRBV13 and TRBJ2-7, with D unclear. This specimen consisted of CD8+ T cells sorted from blood, obtained at week 0. CDR3 coding DNA: TGTGCCAGCAGCTCAAACATGGCCGACTACGAGCAGTACTTC. As protein: CASSSNMADYEQYF.